Below are 24 T cell receptor beta chains sequenced from a single sample in a study of T-cell reconstitution after alpha-beta-depleted transplantation in children. Preparation of the TCRbeta library involved a method that used unique molecular identifiers. TCRdb reprocessed the PCR reads via MiXCR and lists one record per CDR3 protein. The sample records around 240,000 distinct CDR3 sequences, 7.5% to 9.5% being singletons. The sample here was PBMCs, mostly from graft donor cells, taken 180 days after TCRalphabeta/CD19-depleted stem cell transplant. These receptors all stem from a male patient between 5 and 17 years old who had a stem cell transplant for acute lymphoblastic leukemia, so the T cells may come from the graft donor.

This clonotype was found many times. The chain has TRBV20-1 and TRBJ2-3; D possibly corresponds to TRBD2 (5 bases). The CDR3 spans 14 residues. The V and J ends lost 3 bases and 0 bases respectively, with 10 bases between them. CDR1 and CDR2 from the germline V gene are DFQATT and SNEGSKA (reference sequence). This CDR3 reads CSARRVTSTDTQYF. DNA for the CDR3: TGCAGTGCTAGGAGGGTTACGAGCACAGATACGCAGTATTTT.

At least ten counts were recorded for this clonotype. The genes are TRBV6-5 and TRBJ1-1; D unclear. V dropped 4 bases and J dropped 4 bases, with 13 bases sitting between them. The CDR3 runs to 14 residues. CDR1 is MNHEY, CDR2 SVGAGI, per germline. Here the CDR3 DNA reads TGTGCCAGCAGTTTACATGGGCCAGGCACTGAAGCTTTCTTT. Translation: CASSLHGPGTEAFF.

This clonotype has at least ten counts. CDR3 region: CASSASGTWEEQYF. In nucleotides, the CDR3 is TGTGCCAGCAGCGCTAGCGGGACGTGGGAAGAGCAGTACTTC. This sequence joins TRBV9 and TRBJ2-7; 9 positions match TRBD2. V trimming: 3 bases; J trimming: 7 bases; junction bases outside the gene matches: 8. CDR1 and CDR2 from the germline V gene are SGDLS and YYNGEE. The CDR3 has 14 amino acids. The entire variable domain, with the rest obtained from reference TRBV9 and TRBJ2-7, is as follows: DSGVTQTPKHLITATGQRVTLRCSPRSGDLSVYWYQQSLDQGLQFLIQYYNGEERAKGNILERFSAQQFPDLHSELNLSSLELGDSALYFCASSASGTWEEQYFGPGTRLTVT.

This clonotype has only one observation. This may be a read error: a much more frequent sequence differs by one nucleotide. The V gene is TRBV20-1, the J gene TRBJ2-7; D not resolved. This CDR3 has 13 amino acids. Germline CDR1 is DFQATT and CDR2 is SNEGSKA (reference sequence). DNA for the CDR3: TGCAGTGCTAAAGGCCCGGCGGTCTCCGAGCAGCACTTC. Protein: CSAKGPAVSEQHF.

The chain is built from TRBV12-3 or TRBV12-4 and TRBJ2-4, with TRBD2 matching over 15 bases. The CDR3 is 19 amino acids. CDR3 in DNA: TGTACCATCAGTTTATTCGGGACTAGCGGGGGGTCCGCCAAAAACATTCAGTACTTC. Amino acid sequence: CTISLFGTSGGSAKNIQYF.

This clonotype was counted ten times or more. The chain combines TRBV12-3 or TRBV12-4 with TRBJ2-3, with D perhaps matching TRBD1 or TRBD2 (6 bases each). This CDR3 has 15 residues. Trimming took off 7 bases at V and 7 bases at J, with 21 bases between the two ends. CDR3 in amino acids: CASKTGGSDLYTQYF. The CDR3 DNA sequence: TGTGCCAGCAAGACAGGAGGGTCCGACCTGTATACGCAGTATTTT.

This clonotype was found many times. The gene calls are TRBV15 and TRBJ1-2, with 8 nucleotides matching TRBD1. The junction had 9 bases not matched to a gene; V was cut back by 4 bases and J by 8 bases. This CDR3 has 14 residues. Per the germline V gene, CDR1 is LNHNV and CDR2 is YYDKDF (reference sequence). The CDR3 region is CATSNTNRGNGYTF. The CDR3 bases are TGTGCCACCAGCAACACTAACAGGGGGAACGGCTACACCTTC. Full variable domain (remainder filled in from reference TRBV15 and TRBJ1-2): DAMVIQNPRYQVTQFGKPVTLSCSQTLNHNVMYWYQQKSSQAPKLLFHYYDKDFNNEADTPDNFQSRRPNTSFCFLDIRSPGLGDTAMYLCATSNTNRGNGYTFGSGTRLTVV.

This clonotype was seen many times. The CDR3 DNA sequence: TGTGCCAGCAGTTTTGGGCCGGGATGGCAGTTCTTC. As protein: CASSFGPGWQFF. This sequence joins TRBV12-3 or TRBV12-4 and TRBJ2-1; the D gene is possibly TRBD2 (5 bases). The V end was cut by 3 bases, the J end by 12 bases, with 12 bases between. The CDR3 loop spans 12 amino acids.

This clonotype appeared many times. The chain employs TRBV9 and TRBJ2-1; D is ambiguous. Germline V gene lookup returns CDR1 SGDLS and CDR2 YYNGEE. Trimming stripped 3 bases from V and 2 bases from J, with 3 bases between. CDR3 length equals 12 residues. CDR3 in amino acids: CASSAAYNEQFF. CDR3 nucleotide sequence: TGTGCCAGCAGCGCAGCCTACAATGAGCAGTTCTTC.

On this clonotype: One base away lies a much larger clone, so this may be a sequencing read error. The chain joins TRBV7-8 to TRBJ2-3, with D perhaps TRBD1 or TRBD2 (6 bases each). Trimming took off 8 bases at V and 6 bases at J, with 12 bases between the two ends. The V gene's germline CDR1 is SGHVS and CDR2 FQNEAQ. The CDR3 spans 12 residues. The CDR3 loop reads CASGGRTDTQYF. Here the CDR3 DNA reads TGTGCCAGCGGGGGGCGAACGGATACGCAGTATTTT.

This clonotype was detected ten times or more. The V and J genes are TRBV7-2 and TRBJ2-5, with D unclear. This CDR3 contains 13 residues. Per the germline V gene, CDR1 is SGHTA and CDR2 is FQGNSA. V gave up 5 bases and J gave up 1 base, with 8 bases separating them. The CDR3 reads CASSRPTQETQYF. As DNA, the CDR3 is TGTGCCAGCAGCCGACCAACCCAAGAGACCCAGTACTTC.

This clonotype was recorded at least ten times. The rearrangement uses TRBV11-2 and TRBJ2-1; D not certain. V was clipped by 2 bases and J by 0 bases, with 8 bases between them. Germline CDR1 is SGHAT and CDR2 is FQNNGV. The CDR3 runs 15 residues. The CDR3 sequence is CASSLQASSYNEQFF. CDR3 bases: TGTGCCAGCAGCTTACAGGCCAGCTCCTACAATGAGCAGTTCTTC. The full variable domain, completed using reference TRBV11-2 and TRBJ2-1, is EAGVAQSPRYKIIEKRQSVAFWCNPISGHATLYWYQQILGQGPKLLIQFQNNGVVDDSQLPKDRFSAERLKGVDSTLKIQPAKLEDSAVYLCASSLQASSYNEQFFGPGTRLTVL.

The table lists this clonotype with many counts. The V call is TRBV10-3, the J call TRBJ2-1, with 8 positions matching TRBD1. V lost 0 bases, J lost 7 bases, and 8 bases stayed unmatched. CDR1 and CDR2 from the germline V gene are ENHRY and SYGVKD. The CDR3 length is 16 residues. The CDR3 region is CAISESIQGARNEQFF. CDR3 coding DNA: TGTGCCATCAGTGAGTCGATCCAGGGGGCGCGAAATGAGCAGTTCTTC.

This sequence joins TRBV20-1 and TRBJ1-2; D remains ambiguous. The CDR3 spans 12 residues. CDR1 and CDR2 from the germline V gene are DFQATT and SNEGSKA (reference sequence). Trimming cost V 6 bases and J 1 base, with 9 bases left between them. Written as DNA, the CDR3 is TGCAGTGCCCGTCGGTTTAACTATGGCTACACCTTC. Its translation is CSARRFNYGYTF.

This clonotype showed up many times. The chain employs TRBV28 and TRBJ2-7, with TRBD1 matching 7 bases. The CDR3 sequence is 13 residues long. Germline V gene lookup returns CDR1 MDHEN and CDR2 SYDVKM. Trimming at V came to 7 bases and at J to 5 bases, leaving 8 bases not matched to a gene. CDR3 loop: CASTQTGANEQYF. CDR3 DNA sequence: TGTGCCAGCACCCAAACAGGGGCTAACGAGCAGTACTTC.

The rearrangement joins TRBV6-2 or TRBV6-3 to TRBJ2-5; 12 bases fit TRBD2. The CDR3 loop spans 15 amino acids. CDR1 is MNHEY, CDR2 SVGEGT, per germline. The trim removed 6 bases at V and 5 bases at J, leaving 7 bases unmatched. CDR3 DNA: TGTGCCAGCAGGCCTAGCGGGGGGGCCGGCGAGACCCAGTACTTC. Encoded protein: CASRPSGGAGETQYF.

This chain links TRBV18 with TRBJ2-7; D is ambiguous. CDR3 length: 13 amino acids. V was pared by 1 base and J by 7 bases, with 11 bases between. CDR1 and CDR2 (germline): KGHSH, LQKENI. The CDR3 here is CASSPLPRLEQYF. CDR3 in DNA: TGTGCCAGCTCACCACTACCCCGGTTAGAGCAGTACTTC.

This clonotype was counted at least ten times. J is TRBJ2-7 and V is TRBV10-3; no reliable D call. This CDR3 is 13 amino acids long. V was shortened by 2 bases and J by 2 bases, with 7 bases between the two germline ends. CDR1 ENHRY and CDR2 SYGVKD come from the germline V gene. CDR3 in DNA: TGTGCCATCAGTGAGGGGCAGCCCTACGAGCAGTACTTC. Its translation is CAISEGQPYEQYF.

This clonotype was seen repeatedly, ten times or more. The chain uses TRBV5-1 and TRBJ2-7, with TRBD1 matching over 9 bases. Losses at the gene ends were 4 bases for V and 2 bases for J; bases not matched to a gene: 10. The CDR3 consists of 16 residues. Germline loops: CDR1 SGHRS, CDR2 YFSETQ. The CDR3 spells CASSLLWTGEAYEQYF. CDR3 nucleotide sequence: TGCGCCAGCAGCCTCCTCTGGACAGGGGAAGCCTACGAGCAGTACTTC.

This clonotype occurred many times. The chain couples TRBV5-1 to TRBJ2-1; the D is unclear. The CDR3 sequence is 14 residues long. Germline assignment: CDR1 SGHRS and CDR2 YFSETQ. Between the trimmed V and J ends, which lost 0 bases and 4 bases, there was a span of 8 bases. DNA of the CDR3: TGCGCCAGCAGCTTGGGGGAACCTTACAATGAGCAGTTCTTC. It is translated as CASSLGEPYNEQFF.

This clonotype has ten or more counts. The CDR3 DNA follows: TGTGCCAGCAGCTTAGAGAGGGCCACTAGCACAGATACGCAGTATTTT. This gives the protein CASSLERATSTDTQYF. The V gene is TRBV11-2, the J gene TRBJ2-3, with D perhaps TRBD2 (5 bases). Trimming cost V 0 bases and J 0 bases, with 10 bases left between them. Germline V gene sequence: CDR1 SGHAT, CDR2 FQNNGV. This CDR3 contains 16 residues.

In this sample, this clonotype turned up many times. The chain couples TRBV29-1 to TRBJ2-7, with D tentatively TRBD1 or TRBD2 (6 bases each). V shed 6 bases and J shed 2 bases, with 14 bases lying between them. The CDR3 contains 13 residues. Germline V gene data show CDR1 as SQVTM and CDR2 as ANQGSEA. As DNA, the CDR3 is TGCAGCGTCCGGTTCGGGGGCCCCTACGAGCAGTACTTC. The encoded protein is CSVRFGGPYEQYF.

This clonotype was seen many times. The chain combines TRBV19 with TRBJ1-1, with a possible D match to TRBD1 (5 bases). The CDR3 is 13 amino acids. The V end lost 7 bases, the J end lost 0 bases, and 9 bases lay between the germline ends. Germline V gene sequence: CDR1 LNHDA, CDR2 SQIVND (reference sequence). The CDR3 DNA sequence: TGTGCCAGTACCAGGGTCATGAACACTGAAGCTTTCTTT. It codes for CASTRVMNTEAFF.

This clonotype appeared many times. This sequence joins TRBV9 and TRBJ2-1; D not resolved. Germline lookup yields CDR1 SGDLS and CDR2 YYNGEE. The V gene lost 3 bases and the J gene lost 4 bases, with 26 bases spanning the gap. The CDR3 covers 19 residues. The CDR3 DNA follows: TGTGCCAGCAGCGCCGCTCAATACCGGGCCTTCGGCAGGTACAATGAGCAGTTCTTC. Protein sequence: CASSAAQYRAFGRYNEQFF.